These 26 T cell receptor beta chains share one sample of origin, sequenced in a study of OX40 agonist ivuxolimab in advanced cancers. This table comes from immunoSEQ multiplex PCR, and its TCRdb copy is limited to in-frame clones, with some not included. The sample shows 96,000 or so clones, 90% of them seen only once. Sequences were derived from CD4+ or CD8+ T cells sorted from blood, sampled in a trial of the OX40 agonist ivuxolimab. The receptors originated from an adult with an advanced solid tumor such as melanoma, head and neck, liver or kidney cancer.

The rearrangement joins TRBV11-3 to TRBJ1-1; D gene uncertain. Germline lookup yields CDR1 SGHNT and CDR2 YENEEA. The CDR3 is 13 residues long. The V and J ends lost 0 bases and 8 bases respectively, with 10 bases between them. This chain's CDR3 is CASSLDGEMEAFF. The CDR3 coding sequence is TGTGCCAGCAGCTTAGATGGGGAAATGGAAGCTTTCTTT.

The rearrangement joins TRBV4-3 to TRBJ2-7, with 8 positions matching TRBD2. The CDR3 spans 14 residues. Germline loops: CDR1 LGHNA, CDR2 YSLEER. Unmatched junction bases numbered 5, after V lost 4 bases and J lost 3 bases. CDR3: CASSPGRVSYEQYF. The CDR3 bases are TGCGCCAGCAGCCCCGGGAGGGTGAGCTACGAGCAGTACTTC.

The chain is built from TRBV7-2 and TRBJ2-3; D not resolved. The V end was cut by 5 bases, the J end by 4 bases, with 7 bases between. Germline assignment: CDR1 SGHTA and CDR2 FQGNSA. The CDR3 has 12 residues. The DNA of the CDR3 is TGTGCCAGCAGCACCAGAGCAGATACGCAGTATTTT. Amino acid sequence: CASSTRADTQYF.

The rearrangement uses TRBV4-2 and TRBJ1-6, with 9 bases that match TRBD1. This CDR3 spans 15 amino acids. Trimming removed 0 bases from V and 8 bases from J; junction bases left unmatched: 2. Germline-derived CDR1 and CDR2 are LGHNA and YNFKEQ. In nucleotides, the CDR3 is TGTGCCAGCAGCCAAGAATACAGGGGGCATTCACCCCTCCACTTT. Translating gives CASSQEYRGHSPLHF.

The chain uses TRBV7-6 and TRBJ1-2; 7 bases fit TRBD1. CDR1 is SGHVS and CDR2 is FNYEAQ in the germline V gene. This CDR3 is 16 amino acids long. Trimming took 4 bases from V and 4 from J; bases not matched to a gene: 12. CDR3 loop: CASSSIQGTLLYGYTF. Written as DNA, the CDR3 is TGTGCCAGCAGCTCAATACAGGGGACCCTTCTCTATGGCTACACCTTC.

This clone showed up just a few times. This sequence joins TRBV5-3 and TRBJ2-7; 11 bases are shared with TRBD1. TRBV5-3 is recorded as an ORF, its role being uncertain. CDR3 length: 14 residues. V trimming: 4 bases; J trimming: 4 bases; junction bases outside the gene matches: 4. The CDR3 DNA follows: TGTGCCAGAAGCCCACGGGACAGGGGGTACGAGCAGTACTTC. Residues: CARSPRDRGYEQYF.

This chain connects TRBV6-6 to TRBJ1-3; 7 bases align to TRBD1. CDR1 is MNHNY, CDR2 SVGAGI, per germline (reference sequence). V lost 3 bases and J lost 4; bases outside the gene matches: 6. The CDR3 is 15 residues long. The CDR3, as DNA: TGTGCCAGCAGTTATGTCCCGGGACAGGGAAACACCATATATTTT. This gives the protein CASSYVPGQGNTIYF.

This clone appeared once. The chain employs TRBV7-2 and TRBJ2-2, with 7 bases that match TRBD2. CDR1 and CDR2 from the germline V gene are SGHTA and FQGNSA. This CDR3 contains 14 residues. V lost 3 bases and J lost 7; bases outside the gene matches: 5. The CDR3, as DNA: TGTGCCAGCAGCTTTACGGGAGGAAACGGGGAGCTGTTTTTT. Encoded protein: CASSFTGGNGELFF.

CDR3 sequence: CASSTSGLAEIPGANVLTF. In DNA form, the CDR3 reads TGTGCCAGTAGTACCTCTGGACTAGCGGAAATACCTGGGGCCAACGTCCTGACTTTC. This chain uses TRBV19 with TRBJ2-6, with TRBD2 identical over 10 bases. Germline assignment: CDR1 LNHDA and CDR2 SQIVND (reference sequence). The length of the CDR3 is 19 residues. With V trimmed by 4 bases and J by 2 bases, 11 bases remained unmatched.

The chain combines TRBV6-6 with TRBJ1-6; D call uncertain. The length of the CDR3 is 15 residues. V lost 4 bases and J 5 bases, leaving 12 bases between the germline ends. Germline CDR1 and CDR2: MNHNY and SVGAGI (reference sequence). The CDR3 sequence: CASSSTIPDNSPLHF. The CDR3 DNA is TGTGCCAGCAGTTCCACGATTCCCGATAATTCACCCCTCCACTTT.

The chain links TRBV19 to TRBJ2-1; D might be TRBD2 (6 bases). The V gene lost 3 bases and the J gene lost 6 bases, with 15 bases spanning the gap. CDR3 length: 15 residues. Looked up from germline, CDR1 is LNHDA and CDR2 is SQIVND (reference sequence). CDR3 in DNA: TGTGCCAGTAGTATGGGAGGCAGGCCACCCAATGAGCAGTTCTTC. Protein sequence: CASSMGGRPPNEQFF.

This clone was observed a handful of times. The V and J genes are TRBV29-1 and TRBJ2-7; the D gene is possibly TRBD2 (6 bases). Trimming took 8 bases from V and 4 from J, leaving 15 bases between them. The germline CDR1 and CDR2 sequences are SQVTM and ANQGSEA. CDR3 length: 12 amino acids. The CDR3 region is CSPDRRAYEQYF. In DNA, the CDR3 is TGCAGCCCGGATAGGAGGGCATACGAGCAGTACTTC.

This rearrangement joins TRBV25-1 to TRBJ1-1; 8 positions agree with TRBD1. Per germline, CDR1 MGHDK and CDR2 SYGVNS. The CDR3 runs to 13 residues. Trimming removed 7 bases from V and 6 bases from J; junction bases left unmatched: 7. CDR3 in amino acids: CASTDRGRPEAFF. In DNA, the CDR3 is TGTGCCAGCACCGACAGGGGCCGACCTGAAGCTTTCTTT.

V usage is TRBV11-1 and J usage is TRBJ2-1; D is ambiguous. This CDR3 has 16 residues. CDR1 is SGHAT and CDR2 is FQDESV in the germline V gene (reference sequence). The ends were cut back, 2 bases at V and 0 bases at J, with 11 bases in the middle. The CDR3 DNA is TGTGCCAGCAGCTTAAGTAAGGCCCCCTCCTACAATGAGCAGTTCTTC. The encoded protein is CASSLSKAPSYNEQFF.

The chain couples TRBV3-1 (or the pseudogene TRBV3-2) to TRBJ1-6, with D unclear. Germline assignment: CDR1 LGHDT and CDR2 YNNKEL (reference sequence). This CDR3 is 9 amino acids long. CDR3 region: CVGFSPLHF. CDR3 coding DNA: TGTGTGGGGTTTTCACCCCTCCACTTT.

This rearrangement joins TRBV15 to TRBJ1-2; D is uncertain. Germline CDR1 is LNHNV and CDR2 is YYDKDF (reference sequence). Trimming cost V 0 bases and J 6 bases, with 17 bases left between them. The CDR3 consists of 16 residues. CDR3 region: CATSRDLGNQGDGYTF. The CDR3 DNA follows: TGTGCCACCAGCAGAGATCTGGGGAACCAAGGTGATGGCTACACCTTC.

This clone is a singleton in its sample. J is TRBJ2-7 and V is TRBV14; the match to TRBD2 covers 10 bases. Trimming cost V 4 bases and J 3 bases; bases outside gene matches: 15. The CDR3 length is 18 residues. Germline V lookup: CDR1 SGHDN, CDR2 FVKESK. CDR3 nucleotides: TGTGCCAGCAGCCGCCTGACCCCTAGCGGGAGAGATTTCTACGAGCAGTACTTC. Encoded protein: CASSRLTPSGRDFYEQYF. The full variable domain, in which reference TRBV14 and TRBJ2-7 provide the parts outside the CDR3, is EAGVTQFPSHSVIEKGQTVTLRCDPISGHDNLYWYRRVMGKEIKFLLHFVKESKQDESGMPNNRFLAERTGGTYSTLKVQPAELEDSGVYFCASSRLTPSGRDFYEQYFGPGTRLTVT.

DNA for the CDR3: TGTGCCAGCAGCCGGGGCCGCACTGAAAAACTGTTTTTT. Protein: CASSRGRTEKLFF. The chain couples TRBV7-3 to TRBJ1-4, with a tentative D call TRBD1 (5 bases). The CDR3 sequence is 13 residues long. V gave up 5 bases and J gave up 7 bases, with 11 bases separating them. Germline V gives CDR1 SGHTA, CDR2 FQGTGA.

About this clone itself: Relative to the germline gene, one junction end is altered; a read error may explain this. The CDR3 reads CASYQTSGSSIF. CDR3 bases: TGTGCCAGTTATCAGACTAGCGGGAGTTCTATCTTC. This rearrangement joins TRBV5-8 to TRBJ2-1, with 12 bases lining up with TRBD2. The CDR3 is 12 amino acids. The germline CDR1 and CDR2 sequences are SGHTS and YDEGEE.

The J gene is TRBJ2-2, the V gene TRBV5-8; the D gene is possibly TRBD2 (6 bases). Trimming shortened V by 4 bases and J by 3 bases, and 16 bases separated the two germline ends. In germline, CDR1 is SGHTS, CDR2 YDEGEE. CDR3 size: 16 residues. The CDR3 loop reads CASSPSWGDDTGELFF. The CDR3, as DNA: TGTGCCAGCAGCCCCAGTTGGGGGGATGACACCGGGGAGCTGTTTTTT. Combining the CDR3 with reference TRBV5-8 and TRBJ2-2 gives the whole variable domain EAGVTQSPTHLIKTRGQQATLRCSPISGHTSVYWYQQALGLGLQFLLWYDEGEERNRGNFPPRFSGRQFPNYSSELNVNALELEDSALYLCASSPSWGDDTGELFFGEGSRLTVL.

J is TRBJ2-2 and V is TRBV5-1, with D tentatively TRBD2 (5 bases). V gave up 4 bases and J gave up 4 bases, with 8 bases separating them. The CDR3 covers 13 residues. Germline V gene lookup returns CDR1 SGHRS and CDR2 YFSETQ. The CDR3 sequence: CASSEGRTGELFF. CDR3 DNA: TGCGCCAGCAGCGAGGGTCGCACCGGGGAGCTGTTTTTT.

The rearrangement links TRBV6-1 to TRBJ1-1; D may be TRBD1 (5 bases). Germline V gene sequence: CDR1 MNHNS, CDR2 SASEGT. Deletions cut 6 bases from V and 1 base from J, with 9 bases between. The CDR3 length is 13 residues. The CDR3 here is CASSETANTEAFF. The CDR3 coding sequence is TGTGCCAGCAGCGAGACAGCGAACACTGAAGCTTTCTTT.

The rearrangement uses TRBV18 and TRBJ1-1; 10 nucleotides agree with TRBD1. Unmatched junction bases numbered 3, after V lost 1 base and J lost 1 base. The CDR3 extends over 16 amino acids. Per germline, CDR1 KGHSH and CDR2 LQKENI. The CDR3 region is CASSPRGQGGNTEAFF. CDR3 DNA sequence: TGTGCCAGCTCACCACGAGGACAGGGGGGGAACACTGAAGCTTTCTTT.

The J gene is TRBJ2-4, the V gene TRBV6-1; 9 nucleotides agree with TRBD2. This CDR3 has 15 residues. The V gene's germline CDR1 is MNHNS and CDR2 SASEGT. Germline trimming cut 4 bases from V and 12 bases from J; bases unmatched to any gene: 13. CDR3 bases: TGTGCCAGCAGTGCCCTAGGACTAGCGCGTATTACTCAGTACTTC. Its translation is CASSALGLARITQYF.

The V and J genes are TRBV18 and TRBJ1-5; TRBD1 aligns across 7 bases. Germline CDR1 and CDR2: KGHSH and LQKENI. Losses at the gene ends were 4 bases for V and 1 base for J; bases not matched to a gene: 7. The CDR3 spans 16 residues. The CDR3 loop reads CASSRETGKSNQPQHF. The CDR3 bases are TGTGCCAGCTCACGTGAGACAGGGAAGAGCAATCAGCCCCAGCATTTT.

The chain combines TRBV18 with TRBJ2-7; a possible D gene is TRBD2 (6 bases). The V and J ends lost 3 bases and 2 bases respectively, with 17 bases between them. There are 16 residues in the CDR3. Germline CDR1 is KGHSH and CDR2 is LQKENI. CDR3 residues: CASSPTMGLSTYEQYF. Here the CDR3 DNA reads TGTGCCAGCTCACCCACCATGGGACTTTCCACCTACGAGCAGTACTTC.